This passage covers 24 T cell receptor beta chains from one sample sequenced in a study of cytomegalovirus exposure and HLA in healthy donors. The PCR ran on 60 Vbeta and 13 Jbeta primers. This table comes from immunoSEQ multiplex PCR, and its TCRdb copy is limited to in-frame clones, with some not included. The table records approximately 110,000 clones, about 73% of them present only once. The sequenced material came from PBMCs. These receptors were collected from a woman in her 40s in good health and CMV-seronegative.

The chain has TRBV6-5 and TRBJ2-7; no clear D. V was shortened by 6 bases and J by 5 bases, with 20 bases between the two germline ends. This CDR3 region has 15 residues. The germline CDR1 and CDR2 sequences are MNHEY and SVGAGI. The CDR3 DNA sequence: TGTGCCAGCAGCCATACGATGGTTGGGCGTCACGAGCAGTACTTC. Translation: CASSHTMVGRHEQYF.

The chain employs TRBV6-6 and TRBJ2-5; TRBD1 matches at 9 bases. The CDR3 has 15 amino acids. The ends lost 2 bases at V and 5 bases at J; junction bases unmatched: 6. Looked up from germline, CDR1 is MNHNY and CDR2 is SVGAGI (reference sequence). CDR3 DNA: TGTGCCAGCAGTTACGGGACAGGGCAAAGGGAGACCCAGTACTTC. It specifies CASSYGTGQRETQYF.

This clone has only a few counts. This rearrangement joins TRBV7-2 to TRBJ2-5; the match to TRBD1 covers 9 bases. This CDR3 region has 16 residues. V shed 5 bases, J shed 4 bases, and the junction held 11 bases outside the gene matches. CDR1 and CDR2 (germline): SGHTA, FQGNSA. CDR3 sequence: CASSRMTGGGRETQYF. CDR3 bases: TGTGCCAGCAGCCGTATGACAGGGGGTGGGAGAGAGACCCAGTACTTC.

The CDR3 region has the DNA TGTGCCAGCAGCTTGAGACTCGACTCCTACAATGAGCAGTTCTTC. Translated, it gives CASSLRLDSYNEQFF. The chain uses TRBV5-6 and TRBJ2-1; D unresolved. Trimming cost V 1 base and J 0 bases, with 8 bases left between them. Germline V gene data show CDR1 as SGHDT and CDR2 as YYEEEE. The CDR3 has 15 residues.

The CDR3 coding sequence is TGTGCCAGCAGCTTAGGCCGGCGGGGCAGGGTTAATGGCTACACCTTC. Residues: CASSLGRRGRVNGYTF. The V and J genes are TRBV7-9 and TRBJ1-2; possible D gene TRBD1, 5 bases. The CDR3 sequence is 16 residues long. V dropped 1 base and J dropped 6 bases, with 18 bases sitting between them. Germline assignment: CDR1 SEHNR and CDR2 FQNEAQ (reference sequence).

This clone was counted only a few times. The chain joins TRBV20-1 to TRBJ1-2; D remains ambiguous. The CDR3 covers 11 residues. V lost 6 bases and J lost 2, with 7 bases in between. The germline V gene has CDR1 DFQATT and CDR2 SNEGSKA (reference sequence). The DNA for the CDR3 is TGCAGTGCGTGGGCAAACTATGGCTACACCTTC. Translation: CSAWANYGYTF.

Written as DNA, the CDR3 is TGTGCCAGCAGCCAAGGGAGAGAGGGTTGGTTAATGGAGCAGTTCTTC. Its protein is CASSQGREGWLMEQFF. The chain employs TRBV14 and TRBJ2-1; TRBD2 might be the D (5 bases). V lost 1 base to trimming and J lost 10 bases, with 20 bases between them. CDR3 length: 16 amino acids. CDR1 is SGHDN, CDR2 FVKESK, per germline. Using reference TRBV14 and TRBJ2-1 for the parts outside the CDR3, the full variable domain is EAGVTQFPSHSVIEKGQTVTLRCDPISGHDNLYWYRRVMGKEIKFLLHFVKESKQDESGMPNNRFLAERTGGTYSTLKVQPAELEDSGVYFCASSQGREGWLMEQFFGPGTRLTVL.

The CDR3: CIPGRGNYSNQPQHF. The CDR3 DNA reads as TGCATCCCTGGGAGGGGGAATTATAGCAATCAGCCCCAGCATTTT. V gene TRBV29-1 combines with J gene TRBJ1-5; D perhaps matches TRBD1 (6 bases). Germline V gene lookup returns CDR1 SQVTM and CDR2 ANQGSEA. CDR3 length: 15 amino acids.

The chain has TRBV4-1 and TRBJ2-3; 10 positions agree with TRBD2. Per the germline V gene, CDR1 is MGHRA and CDR2 is YSYEKL. After removal of 0 bases from V and 2 bases from J, the junction contained 2 bases not matched to a gene. This CDR3 is 16 amino acids long. The CDR3 region has the DNA TGCGCCAGCAGCCAAGAAGGGACTAGCGCCACAGATACGCAGTATTTT. Protein sequence: CASSQEGTSATDTQYF.

Worth noting for this clone: One junction end does not reproduce the germline sequence, and a read error may be involved. The rearrangement joins TRBV7-9 to TRBJ1-2; 11 nucleotides align to TRBD1. This CDR3 comprises 18 residues. CDR1 SEHNR and CDR2 FQNEAQ come from the germline V gene (reference sequence). The CDR3 nucleotides read TGTTCCAGCAGCTTAGGGGGTGCGGACAGGGGGCTCAACTATGGCTACACCTTC. Translation: CSSSLGGADRGLNYGYTF.

The V and J genes are TRBV7-3 and TRBJ2-1; D ambiguous. V lost 5 bases and J lost 8, with 16 bases in between. This CDR3 has 14 amino acids. CDR1 is SGHTA, CDR2 FQGTGA, per germline. CDR3 protein: CASSPPMRPHEQFF. The DNA for the CDR3 is TGTGCCAGCAGCCCCCCGATGCGGCCACATGAGCAGTTCTTC.

The chain recombines TRBV28 with TRBJ1-2; D possibly corresponds to TRBD1 (6 bases). Germline V lookup: CDR1 MDHEN, CDR2 SYDVKM. The CDR3 has 12 amino acids. V lost 5 bases, J lost 5 bases, and 9 bases lay in between. The CDR3 here is CASSPTGYGYTF. The CDR3 DNA reads TGTGCCAGCAGTCCAACAGGGTATGGCTACACCTTC.

This clone has just a few counts. V usage is TRBV6-1 and J usage is TRBJ1-1, with TRBD1 matching 7 bases. From germline, CDR1 is MNHNS and CDR2 SASEGT. The J segment lost 7 bases and the V segment lost 4 bases, leaving 3 bases of the junction unmatched. The CDR3 loop spans 12 amino acids. DNA for the CDR3: TGTGCCAGCAGTGCCCGGGACAGTGAAGCTTTCTTT. This translates into CASSARDSEAFF.

CDR3 sequence (DNA): TGTGCCAGTAGTCTCCGGGGGTTCTACAATGAGCAGTTCTTC. It is translated as CASSLRGFYNEQFF. The chain is built from TRBV19 and TRBJ2-1; D possibly corresponds to TRBD2 (6 bases). Trimming cost V 5 bases and J 3 bases, with 11 bases left between them. Germline V gene data show CDR1 as LNHDA and CDR2 as SQIVND (reference sequence). This CDR3 is 14 amino acids long.

This clone was detected a few times. The V call is TRBV6-1, the J call TRBJ2-7; 7 bases match TRBD1. The CDR3 spans 15 residues. The ends lost 1 base at V and 3 bases at J; junction bases unmatched: 6. In germline, CDR1 is MNHNS, CDR2 SASEGT. The CDR3 DNA sequence: TGTGCCAGCAGTGAAGATTTGGCAGGGGGCTACGAGCAGTACTTC. Translation gives CASSEDLAGGYEQYF.

The table lists this clone with a few counts. The chain carries TRBV25-1 and TRBJ2-7; 11 positions match TRBD2. Germline trimming cut 4 bases from V and 7 bases from J; bases unmatched to any gene: 9. Germline CDR1 is MGHDK and CDR2 is SYGVNS. This CDR3 is 15 amino acids long. CDR3 sequence: CASSALLAGEYEQYF. CDR3 bases: TGTGCCAGCAGTGCTTTACTAGCGGGAGAGTATGAGCAGTACTTC.

V usage is TRBV6-6 and J usage is TRBJ1-2; 7 nucleotides agree with TRBD1. CDR3 length: 12 amino acids. V shed 5 bases and J 10 bases; nucleotides not matched to a gene: 7. Germline values: CDR1 MNHNY, CDR2 SVGAGI (reference sequence). The CDR3 loop is CASSARTGSYTF. The CDR3 DNA reads TGTGCCAGCAGTGCACGGACAGGATCCTACACCTTC.

This clone is categorized as large. The chain joins TRBV21-1 to TRBJ1-4; TRBD1, as called in the table, went unchecked against the DNA. TRBV21-1 is shown as a pseudogene. The CDR3 covers 17 residues. CDR3 sequence (DNA): TGTGCCAGCAGCAAAGCGGACTTCGGAGACAGGGATGAAAAACTGTTTTTT. Its translation: CASSKADFGDRDEKLFF.

This clone was counted a few times. The gene calls are TRBV30 and TRBJ1-3; D not resolved. Germline loops: CDR1 GTSNPN, CDR2 SVGIG (reference sequence). This CDR3 is 13 amino acids long. Trimming removed 3 bases from V and 4 bases from J, with 10 bases in between. The CDR3 DNA follows: TGTGCCTGGAGCTTTAATCAGGGAAACACCATATATTTT. Its protein is CAWSFNQGNTIYF.

The gene calls are TRBV19 and TRBJ1-5; possibly TRBD1 for D (5 bases). CDR1 and CDR2 from the germline V gene are LNHDA and SQIVND (reference sequence). The CDR3 extends over 15 amino acids. V was pared by 5 bases and J by 0 bases, with 11 bases between. CDR3 amino acids: CASSGASYSNQPQHF. The CDR3 DNA reads TGTGCCAGTAGTGGGGCGAGTTATAGCAATCAGCCCCAGCATTTT.

V is TRBV5-5 and J is TRBJ1-2; 11 nucleotides line up with TRBD1. CDR3 length equals 14 residues. With 2 bases clipped from V and 5 bases from J, the junction kept 2 bases outside the gene matches. Germline CDR1 is SGHKS and CDR2 is YYEKEE (reference sequence). CDR3 coding DNA: TGTGCCAGCAGCTTCGGACAGGGGGCATATGGCTACACCTTC. Residues: CASSFGQGAYGYTF.

V is TRBV7-8 and J is TRBJ1-2; D is possibly TRBD1 (5 bases). Germline CDR1 SGHVS, CDR2 FQNEAQ. This CDR3 spans 14 amino acids. V lost 1 base and J 6 bases, leaving 12 bases between the germline ends. The CDR3 nucleotides are TGTGCCAGCAGCTTAGAGGGCAGGGAGGATGGCTACACCTTC. Its protein product is CASSLEGREDGYTF.

This clone showed up just once. This chain links TRBV5-1 with TRBJ1-2; 8 bases line up with TRBD1. The germline gives CDR1 SGHRS, CDR2 YFSETQ. The J segment lost 8 bases and the V segment lost 2 bases, leaving 8 bases of the junction unmatched. This CDR3 comprises 14 residues. The CDR3, as DNA: TGCGCCAGCAGCTTAGGGACAGGCGGCGAGGGCTACACCTTC. As protein: CASSLGTGGEGYTF. The whole variable domain, filled in from reference TRBV5-1 and TRBJ1-2, reads KAGVTQTPRYLIKTRGQQVTLSCSPISGHRSVSWYQQTPGQGLQFLFEYFSETQRNKGNFPGRFSGRQFSNSRSEMNVSTLELGDSALYLCASSLGTGGEGYTFGSGTRLTVV.

The chain combines TRBV9 with TRBJ2-1, with TRBD2 matching 8 bases. The germline V gene has CDR1 SGDLS and CDR2 YYNGEE. J was trimmed by 7 bases and V by 3 bases; bases with no gene match: 12. CDR3 length equals 16 residues. CDR3 nucleotides: TGTGCCAGCAGCGCCGGCTTTACGGGAGGGGTTAATGAGCAGTTCTTC. Residues: CASSAGFTGGVNEQFF.